This T cell receptor (beta chain) is from a study of CD8+ T cells in alopecia areata. The CDR3 extends over 14 amino acids. Germline V gives CDR1 SGDLS, CDR2 YYNGEE. V lost 0 bases and J lost 5, with 9 bases in between. Isolated RNA was reverse transcribed into cDNA used as the sequencing template. TCRdb's table, derived via immunoSEQ multiplex PCR, lists solely in-frame clones and lacks some. The sample has 140,000 to 150,000 clones, around 60% seen once. The chain joins TRBV9 to TRBJ1-5; D remains ambiguous. The sequence came from a human donor with alopecia areata. The sample in question was CD4+ T cells sorted from blood, obtained at week 0. Here the CDR3 reads CASSVEQTDQPQHF. The CDR3 bases are TGTGCCAGCAGCGTAGAACAGACCGATCAGCCCCAGCATTTT. The whole variable domain, filled in from reference TRBV9 and TRBJ1-5, reads DSGVTQTPKHLITATGQRVTLRCSPRSGDLSVYWYQQSLDQGLQFLIQYYNGEERAKGNILERFSAQQFPDLHSELNLSSLELGDSALYFCASSVEQTDQPQHFGDGTRLSIL.